A single sample gave rise to the 24 T cell receptor beta chains below, sequenced in a study of shared clonotypes between healthy human individuals. Naive CD8 cells lacked CD45RO and underwent positive selection for CCR7, leaving out terminally differentiated effector memory CD45RA+ cells. Here immunoSEQ multiplex PCR was the method, and the copy in TCRdb shows in-frame clones only, minus some. Among over 2 million clones listed, about 95% were seen once. The sequenced material came from naive CD8+ T cells sorted from blood. These receptor sequences come from a man younger than 30 in good health.

The rearrangement uses TRBV19 and TRBJ2-1, with 8 bases that match TRBD1. CDR1 LNHDA and CDR2 SQIVND come from the germline V gene (reference sequence). The ends lost 1 base at V and 7 bases at J; junction bases unmatched: 6. The CDR3 extends over 15 amino acids. In DNA, the CDR3 is TGTGCCAGTAGTATAGTCACAGGGGGGTTGAATGAGCAGTTCTTC. Its translation: CASSIVTGGLNEQFF.

The V gene is TRBV11-2, the J gene TRBJ2-7, with TRBD2 matching over 8 bases. This CDR3 is built from 15 residues. V lost 2 bases to trimming and J lost 7 bases; unmatched junction nucleotides: 10. CDR1 and CDR2 (germline): SGHAT, FQNNGV. The DNA of the CDR3 is TGTGCCAGCAGCTTACATAGCGGGACCCTTAGGGAGCAGTACTTC. Protein sequence: CASSLHSGTLREQYF.

In its sample, this clone was seen once. This rearrangement joins TRBV4-3 to TRBJ2-1; tentatively, D is TRBD1 or TRBD2 (5 bases each). V lost 0 bases and J 6 bases, leaving 18 bases between the germline ends. The CDR3 consists of 17 residues. Germline loops: CDR1 LGHNA, CDR2 YSLEER. The CDR3 bases are TGCGCCAGCAGCCAAGATAGGGGATGGGAGAATATCAATGAGCAGTTCTTC. Translating it yields CASSQDRGWENINEQFF.

This rearrangement joins TRBV2 to TRBJ2-7; D call uncertain. Trimming removed 3 bases at V and 3 bases at J, with 9 bases between. This CDR3 has 13 amino acids. Germline CDR1 and CDR2: SNHLY and FYNNEI. The CDR3 DNA sequence: TGTGCCAGCAGTGATAAACGAGACTACGAGCAGTACTTC. Translated, it gives CASSDKRDYEQYF.

The chain carries TRBV4-1 and TRBJ1-2; TRBD1 matches 10 bases. V lost 1 base to trimming and J lost 8 bases; unmatched junction nucleotides: 4. The CDR3 length is 14 residues. Per germline, CDR1 MGHRA and CDR2 YSYEKL. CDR3 coding DNA: TGCGCCAGCAGCCAAGGACAGGGGGCGGGAGGCTACACCTTC. Its translation is CASSQGQGAGGYTF.

The chain uses TRBV27 and TRBJ2-1; D is uncertain. V lost 3 bases and J lost 9, with 15 bases in between. CDR1 is MNHEY, CDR2 SMNVEV, per germline (reference sequence). CDR3 length equals 14 residues. CDR3 region: CASSFGLLSGEQFF. The CDR3, as DNA: TGTGCCAGCAGTTTTGGGTTACTTTCGGGTGAGCAGTTCTTC.

The rearrangement joins TRBV7-9 to TRBJ1-3, with D perhaps TRBD1 (6 bases). V lost 5 bases and J lost 0, with 14 bases in between. Germline CDR1 reads SEHNR; CDR2 reads FQNEAQ (reference sequence). The CDR3 runs to 16 residues. The CDR3 DNA reads TGTGCCAGCAGCCCGGACAGCAATCACTCTGGAAACACCATATATTTT. Translated: CASSPDSNHSGNTIYF.

The chain combines TRBV30 with TRBJ1-2, with TRBD1 matching over 8 bases. Unmatched junction bases numbered 10, after V lost 4 bases and J lost 6 bases. The CDR3 is 14 amino acids. Looked up from germline, CDR1 is GTSNPN and CDR2 is SVGIG (reference sequence). DNA for the CDR3: TGTGCCTGGACCCTAGTCGGGACAGGAGATGGCTACACCTTC. Its protein is CAWTLVGTGDGYTF.

This chain uses TRBV4-1 with TRBJ2-1; D unresolved. The CDR3 runs 16 residues. V gave up 2 bases and J gave up 1 base, with 12 bases separating them. Germline V gene lookup returns CDR1 MGHRA and CDR2 YSYEKL. The CDR3 nucleotides read TGCGCCAGCAGCCAAAGGGCGGCCCTTTCCTACAATGAGCAGTTCTTC. Residues: CASSQRAALSYNEQFF.

The V and J genes are TRBV7-6 and TRBJ2-1; 16 bases are shared with TRBD2. CDR1 and CDR2 (germline): SGHVS, FNYEAQ. The length of the CDR3 is 18 residues. The J segment lost 0 bases and the V segment lost 4 bases, leaving 3 bases of the junction unmatched. The CDR3 coding sequence is TGTGCCAGCAGCTCGGGACTAGCGGGGGGGAGCTCCTACAATGAGCAGTTCTTC. It encodes CASSSGLAGGSSYNEQFF.

This rearrangement joins TRBV30 to TRBJ2-7; 7 bases fit TRBD1. V lost 3 bases, J lost 3 bases, and 5 bases stayed unmatched. CDR1 is GTSNPN, CDR2 SVGIG, per germline (reference sequence). The CDR3 is 13 residues long. The CDR3 here is CAWSGDSFYEQYF. DNA for the CDR3: TGTGCCTGGAGCGGGGACAGCTTCTACGAGCAGTACTTC.

In the case of this clone: The same CDR3 arises from other DNA sequences in this sample as well. This chain joins TRBV7-9 and TRBJ2-7; D gene uncertain. The CDR3 contains 12 residues. Trimming stripped 5 bases from V and 3 bases from J, with 8 bases between. From germline, CDR1 is SEHNR and CDR2 FQNEAQ (reference sequence). The CDR3 nucleotides are TGTGCCAGCAGCGACGCCAACTACGAGCAGTACTTC. Its protein product is CASSDANYEQYF.

A note on this clone: Other DNA sequences in the sample encode the same CDR3. The chain links TRBV4-2 to TRBJ1-1; D gene unclear. Germline CDR1 LGHNA, CDR2 YNFKEQ. This CDR3 is 11 amino acids long. V was pared by 1 base and J by 5 bases, with 2 bases between. As DNA, the CDR3 is TGTGCCAGCAGCCAAGGAACTGAAGCTTTCTTT. Protein sequence: CASSQGTEAFF.

The chain is built from TRBV9 and TRBJ2-4, with 11 bases fitting TRBD1. This CDR3 is 15 amino acids long. With 3 bases clipped from V and 8 bases from J, the junction kept 7 bases outside the gene matches. Looked up from germline, CDR1 is SGDLS and CDR2 is YYNGEE. The CDR3: CASSASPGQGDIQYF. CDR3 nucleotides: TGTGCCAGCAGCGCCAGCCCGGGACAGGGGGACATTCAGTACTTC.

This chain uses TRBV4-3 with TRBJ2-1; maybe TRBD1 (5 bases). Germline V lookup: CDR1 LGHNA, CDR2 YSLEER. The CDR3 length is 15 residues. V was clipped by 0 bases and J by 3 bases, with 9 bases between them. The CDR3 coding sequence is TGCGCCAGCAGCCAAGATCAGGGAAACTACAATGAGCAGTTCTTC. Amino acid sequence: CASSQDQGNYNEQFF.

V usage is TRBV5-8 and J usage is TRBJ2-3, with D possibly TRBD1 on 5 matching bases. This CDR3 region has 14 residues. Germline V gene data show CDR1 as SGHTS and CDR2 as YDEGEE. V lost 2 bases and J 7 bases, leaving 14 bases between the germline ends. CDR3 sequence (DNA): TGTGCCAGCAGCTTTTTCCAGGGCCAACATACGCAGTATTTT. Protein product: CASSFFQGQHTQYF.

This rearrangement joins TRBV5-5 to TRBJ2-7; a weak D match, TRBD2 (6 bases). Per the germline V gene, CDR1 is SGHKS and CDR2 is YYEKEE (reference sequence). CDR3 length equals 11 residues. V was shortened by 3 bases and J by 6 bases, with 7 bases between the two germline ends. In DNA form, the CDR3 reads TGTGCCAGCAGCTGGGGGGTCGAGCAGTACTTC. As protein: CASSWGVEQYF.

A single count supports this clone. The chain uses TRBV7-8 and TRBJ1-5, with D perhaps TRBD1 (5 bases). This CDR3 comprises 16 residues. V lost 3 bases to trimming and J lost 1 base, with 13 bases between them. Germline assignment: CDR1 SGHVS and CDR2 FQNEAQ. As DNA, the CDR3 is TGTGCCAGCAGCTTTGAGGGGTGGGGAAGCAATCAGCCCCAGCATTTT. The encoded protein is CASSFEGWGSNQPQHF.

This clone was seen once. The V gene is TRBV7-8, the J gene TRBJ2-7; the match to TRBD1 covers 12 bases. The V segment lost 5 bases and the J segment 3 bases; nucleotides outside the gene matches: 11. CDR3 length: 17 amino acids. Germline-derived CDR1 and CDR2 are SGHVS and FQNEAQ. This CDR3 is CASSKPGTGGAIYEQYF. The CDR3 nucleotides read TGTGCCAGCAGCAAACCCGGGACAGGGGGCGCGATCTACGAGCAGTACTTC.

The chain recombines TRBV7-9 with TRBJ2-7; D perhaps matches TRBD2 (6 bases). The CDR3 is made up of 16 amino acids. The germline CDR1 and CDR2 sequences are SEHNR and FQNEAQ (reference sequence). Trimming pared 1 base from V and 3 bases from J, leaving 16 bases between. Here the CDR3 reads CASSLEGGSESYEQYF. The CDR3, as DNA: TGTGCCAGCAGCTTAGAGGGAGGCAGCGAAAGCTACGAGCAGTACTTC.

The chain carries TRBV25-1 and TRBJ2-2; 12 bases agree with TRBD2. Trimming at V came to 3 bases and at J to 2 bases, leaving 4 bases not matched to a gene. Per germline, CDR1 MGHDK and CDR2 SYGVNS. The CDR3 is 17 residues long. The CDR3 loop reads CASSDSSGRANTGELFF. The CDR3, as DNA: TGTGCCAGCAGTGACTCTAGCGGGAGGGCAAACACCGGGGAGCTGTTTTTT.

The rearrangement links TRBV13 to TRBJ2-7, with D uncertain. This CDR3 has 13 amino acids. The germline CDR1 and CDR2 sequences are PRHDT and FYEKMQ (reference sequence). Trimming cost V 1 base and J 5 bases, with 9 bases left between them. The CDR3 loop is CASSLVLTDEQYF. The CDR3 nucleotides read TGTGCCAGCAGCTTAGTCCTCACCGACGAGCAGTACTTC.

Remarks on this clone: In the same sample, other DNA sequences code for this CDR3. Here the CDR3 reads CASSQVQSNEKLFF. The CDR3 DNA reads as TGCGCCAGCAGCCAAGTTCAGAGTAATGAAAAACTGTTTTTT. This chain connects TRBV4-1 to TRBJ1-4; D is unclear. Per germline, CDR1 MGHRA and CDR2 YSYEKL. The CDR3 spans 14 residues. Trimming cost V 1 base and J 4 bases, with 7 bases left between them.

This clone has only one observation. The chain joins TRBV7-2 to TRBJ2-7; TRBD1 agrees at 8 bases. Germline assignment: CDR1 SGHTA and CDR2 FQGNSA. Trimming took 10 bases from V and 2 from J; bases not matched to a gene: 7. The CDR3 extends over 13 amino acids. CDR3 loop: CATRGQGTYEQYF. CDR3 bases: TGTGCCACCAGGGGGCAGGGAACCTACGAGCAGTACTTC.